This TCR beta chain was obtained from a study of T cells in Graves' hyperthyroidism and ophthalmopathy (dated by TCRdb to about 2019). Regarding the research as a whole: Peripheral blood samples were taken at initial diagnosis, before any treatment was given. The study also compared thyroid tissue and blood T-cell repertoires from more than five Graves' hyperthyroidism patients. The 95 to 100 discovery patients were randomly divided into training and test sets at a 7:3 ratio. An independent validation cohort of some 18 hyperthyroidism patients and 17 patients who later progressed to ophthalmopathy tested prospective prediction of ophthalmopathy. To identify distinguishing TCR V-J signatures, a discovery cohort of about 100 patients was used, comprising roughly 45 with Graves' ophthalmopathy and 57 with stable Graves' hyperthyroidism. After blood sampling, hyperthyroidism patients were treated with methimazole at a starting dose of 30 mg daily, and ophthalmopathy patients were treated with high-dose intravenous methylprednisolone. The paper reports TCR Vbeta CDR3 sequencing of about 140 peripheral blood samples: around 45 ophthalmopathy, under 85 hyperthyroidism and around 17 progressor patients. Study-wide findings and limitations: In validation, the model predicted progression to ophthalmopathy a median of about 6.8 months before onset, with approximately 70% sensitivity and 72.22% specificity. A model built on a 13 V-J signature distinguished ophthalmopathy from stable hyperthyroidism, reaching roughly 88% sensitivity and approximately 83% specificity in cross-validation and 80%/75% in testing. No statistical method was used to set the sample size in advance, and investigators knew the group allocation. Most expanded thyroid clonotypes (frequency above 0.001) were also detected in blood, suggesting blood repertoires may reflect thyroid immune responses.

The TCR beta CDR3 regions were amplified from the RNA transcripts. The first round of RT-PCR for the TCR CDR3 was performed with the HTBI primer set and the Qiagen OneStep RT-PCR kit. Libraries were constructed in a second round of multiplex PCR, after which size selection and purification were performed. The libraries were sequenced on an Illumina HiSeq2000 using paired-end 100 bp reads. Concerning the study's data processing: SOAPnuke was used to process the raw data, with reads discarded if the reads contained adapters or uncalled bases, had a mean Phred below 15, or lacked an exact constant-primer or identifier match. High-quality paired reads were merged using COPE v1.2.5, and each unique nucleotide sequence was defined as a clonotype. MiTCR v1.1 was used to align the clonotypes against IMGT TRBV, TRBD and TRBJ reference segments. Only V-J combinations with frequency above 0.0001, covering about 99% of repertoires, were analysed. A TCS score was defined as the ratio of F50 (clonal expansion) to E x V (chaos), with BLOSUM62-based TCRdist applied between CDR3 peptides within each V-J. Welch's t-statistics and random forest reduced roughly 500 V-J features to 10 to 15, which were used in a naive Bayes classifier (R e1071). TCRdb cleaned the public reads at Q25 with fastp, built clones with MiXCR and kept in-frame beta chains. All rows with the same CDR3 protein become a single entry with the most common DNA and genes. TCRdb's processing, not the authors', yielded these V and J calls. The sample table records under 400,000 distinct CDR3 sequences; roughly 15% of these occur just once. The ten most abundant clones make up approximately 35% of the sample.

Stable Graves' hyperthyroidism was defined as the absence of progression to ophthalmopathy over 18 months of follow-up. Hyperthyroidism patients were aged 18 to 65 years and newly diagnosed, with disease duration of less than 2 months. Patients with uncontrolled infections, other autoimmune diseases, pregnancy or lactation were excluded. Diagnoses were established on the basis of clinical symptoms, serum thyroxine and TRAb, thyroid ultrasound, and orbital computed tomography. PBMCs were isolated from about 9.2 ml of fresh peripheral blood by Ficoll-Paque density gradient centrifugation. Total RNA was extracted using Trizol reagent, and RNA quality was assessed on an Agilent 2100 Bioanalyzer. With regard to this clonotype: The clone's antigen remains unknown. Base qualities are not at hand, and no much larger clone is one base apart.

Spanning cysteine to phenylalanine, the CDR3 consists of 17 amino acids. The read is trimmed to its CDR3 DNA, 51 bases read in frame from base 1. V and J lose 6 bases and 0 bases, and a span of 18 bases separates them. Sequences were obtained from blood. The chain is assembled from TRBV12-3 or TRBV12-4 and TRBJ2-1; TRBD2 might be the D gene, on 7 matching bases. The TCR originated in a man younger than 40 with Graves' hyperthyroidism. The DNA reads TGTGCCAGCAGGGGGGGGGGAGGGGGGGGCTCCTACAATGAGCAGTTCTTC. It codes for CASRGGGGGGSYNEQFF.